This TCR beta chain derives from a study of vaccination effects on CD4 cells after COVID-19. Regarding the study as a whole: Early timepoints after infection were absent, and convalescent patients were few in the study. Whether induced by infection or by vaccine, clones showed marked clonal contraction late after vaccination.

Note on this clone: Its antigen is still unknown.

Data came from immunoSEQ multiplex PCR; TCRdb stores just in-frame clones and leaves some out. The table records more than 15,000 clones, approximately 81% of them present only once. Germline V gene sequence: CDR1 ENHRY, CDR2 SYGVKD. V lost 8 bases, J lost 1 base, and 21 bases lay in between. The CDR3 extends over 16 amino acids. Antigen-specific CD4+ T cell clonotypes were called by their expansion after viral peptide-pool culture in ViraFEST. Researchers isolated CD4+ T cells once less than 13 days of culture had elapsed. SARS-CoV-2 infected the person between March and December 2020, as confirmed by PCR. Each culture had half its medium swapped for IL-2 medium on days 3 and 7.

The clonotype was recovered from a human donor who had a prior SARS-CoV-2 infection. This material consisted of CD4+ T cells from PBMCs cultured with SARS-CoV-2 spike peptides, taken before COVID-19 vaccination. V gene TRBV10-3 combines with J gene TRBJ2-7; maybe TRBD2 (7 bases). The CDR3 sequence is CAIRKSSGGISYEQYF. The CDR3 DNA is TGTGCCATCCGAAAATCGTCGGGGGGCATTTCCTACGAGCAGTACTTC.